The TCR beta chain described here comes from a study of blood T cell repertoires in COVID-19. The junction had 12 bases not matched to a gene; V was cut back by 0 bases and J by 1 base. Germline values: CDR1 SGHDN, CDR2 FVKESK. CDR3 size: 20 residues. As handled by the study authors: Nucleated cell number was recorded as an estimate derived from reference gene primer amplification. Here immunoSEQ multiplex PCR was the method, and the copy in TCRdb shows in-frame clones only, minus some. V and J calls plus clone size are reproduced from that table; the DNA served to infer D and trimming. The table lists a few hundred thousand clones, around 85% of them singletons, with 3% to 4% in the top ten.

This clonotype was obtained from a woman between 40 and 55 years old with acute COVID-19. The chain couples TRBV14 to TRBJ2-1, with 10 positions matching TRBD2. Sequencing was carried out using PBMCs or T cells enriched from blood (not recorded which). This chain's CDR3 is CASSQDGTSASRGSYNEQFF. CDR3 sequence (DNA): TGTGCCAGCAGCCAAGATGGGACTAGCGCGAGCAGAGGGTCCTACAATGAGCAGTTCTTC.